This T cell receptor beta chain was retrieved from a study of a mutant IDH1 vaccine in newly diagnosed glioma. In the study overall: Patients, over weeks 1, 3, 5, 7, 11, 15, 19 and 23, received a total of eight vaccinations.

Repertoires were generated with immunoSEQ multiplex PCR, while TCRdb's copy carries only in-frame clones and drops some. The sample lists 52,000 or so clones, 81% occurring once. Regarding this clone: What it recognizes is unknown.

Documented time point: week 23, last vaccination. In every dose of vaccine, 300 ug of mutant IDH1 20-mer peptide was given alongside topical imiquimod. The germline V gene has CDR1 SGHRS and CDR2 YFSETQ. Trimming pared 1 base from V and 7 bases from J, leaving 14 bases between. The CDR3 covers 14 residues. The chain has TRBV5-1 and TRBJ2-5; D might be TRBD1 (6 bases). The TCR comes from a woman between 40 and 55 years old with glioma. Some clones in this sample may be carry-over from other donors' samples. The sequenced sample was PBMCs, obtained from a glioma patient whose treatment included an IDH1 peptide vaccine. CDR3 sequence: CASSLSSGVATQYF. For the CDR3, the DNA is TGCGCCAGCAGCTTGTCGTCAGGGGTAGCGACCCAGTACTTC.